These 13 T cell receptor beta chains came from one sample sequenced in a study of blood T cell repertoires in COVID-19. Sequenced by immunoSEQ multiplex PCR; TCRdb stores in-frame clones only, minus some. The data show around 200,000 clones, around four fifths seen once. Sequencing was performed on peripheral blood. These receptors all come from a man aged 35 to 55 with active or convalescent COVID-19.

This clone appeared once. V usage is TRBV6-5 and J usage is TRBJ1-1; D gene uncertain. The CDR3 runs to 12 residues. Germline CDR1 is MNHEY and CDR2 is SVGAGI. V was cut by 6 bases and J by 9 bases, with 14 bases left in between. This CDR3 reads CASRKGPGKAFF. CDR3 DNA sequence: TGTGCCAGCAGAAAGGGTCCGGGGAAAGCTTTCTTT.

The rearrangement uses TRBV6-5 and TRBJ1-3; D is unresolved. The germline CDR1 and CDR2 sequences are MNHEY and SVGAGI. This CDR3 has 15 residues. The V and J ends lost 2 bases and 0 bases respectively, with 8 bases between them. The CDR3 spells CASSYKRNSGNTIYF. As DNA, the CDR3 is TGTGCCAGCAGTTACAAGAGAAACTCTGGAAACACCATATATTTT.

CDR3 region: CASSPGTAGFLRGYTF. For the CDR3, the DNA is TGCGCCAGCAGCCCCGGGACAGCCGGCTTCCTTCGTGGCTACACCTTC. This rearrangement joins TRBV4-1 to TRBJ1-2; 7 bases line up with TRBD1. The CDR3 spans 16 residues. Germline CDR1 is MGHRA and CDR2 is YSYEKL. Trimming took 4 bases from V and 7 from J; bases not matched to a gene: 15.

V and J are TRBV7-8 and TRBJ1-1; tentatively, D is TRBD1 (6 bases). CDR1 is SGHVS and CDR2 is FQNEAQ in the germline V gene. Trimming removed 5 bases from V and 1 base from J, with 11 bases in between. This CDR3 is built from 14 residues. CDR3 region: CASSPETGNTEAFF. As DNA, the CDR3 is TGTGCCAGCAGCCCGGAGACAGGGAACACTGAAGCTTTCTTT.

The chain carries TRBV18 and TRBJ2-2; the match to TRBD1 covers 10 bases. CDR3 size: 16 residues. V lost 5 bases to trimming and J lost 1 base; unmatched junction nucleotides: 4. Germline V CDR1 and CDR2: KGHSH, LQKENI. The CDR3 sequence is CASSSRDRGNTGELFF. DNA of the CDR3: TGTGCCAGCTCATCCAGGGACAGGGGGAACACCGGGGAGCTGTTTTTT. Filled out from reference TRBV18 and TRBJ2-2, the complete variable domain reads NAGVMQNPRHLVRRRGQEARLRCSPMKGHSHVYWYRQLPEEGLKFMVYLQKENIIDESGMPKERFSAEFPKEGPSILRIQQVVRGDSAAYFCASSSRDRGNTGELFFGEGSRLTVL.

The chain employs TRBV30 and TRBJ2-3; TRBD2 is a possible D gene (6 bases). Trimming removed 2 bases from V and 1 base from J, with 10 bases in between. Germline V gene lookup returns CDR1 GTSNPN and CDR2 SVGIG (reference sequence). The CDR3 covers 14 residues. Here the CDR3 reads CAWSQGLGTDTQYF. In nucleotides, the CDR3 is TGTGCCTGGAGTCAGGGACTTGGCACAGATACGCAGTATTTT.

The rearrangement uses TRBV6-4 and TRBJ2-1; 10 nucleotides agree with TRBD2. J was trimmed by 8 bases and V by 0 bases; bases with no gene match: 7. The CDR3 is 16 residues long. Germline CDR1 is MRHNA and CDR2 is SNTAGT. CDR3 coding DNA: TGTGCCAGCAGTGACTCCGCTAGCGGGAGAAGGGATGAGCAGTTCTTC. It codes for CASSDSASGRRDEQFF.

This chain connects TRBV11-2 to TRBJ2-5; 10 nucleotides line up with TRBD1. CDR1 SGHAT and CDR2 FQNNGV come from the germline V gene. This CDR3 comprises 16 residues. After removal of 4 bases from V and 6 bases from J, the junction contained 11 bases not matched to a gene. The CDR3 bases are TGTGCCAGCAGCTCAGCCGGGACAGGGGCCGGGAAGACCCAGTACTTC. Amino acids: CASSSAGTGAGKTQYF.

V usage is TRBV2 and J usage is TRBJ1-1, with D possibly being TRBD1 (6 bases). The CDR3 extends over 14 amino acids. Per the germline V gene, CDR1 is SNHLY and CDR2 is FYNNEI. V shed 6 bases and J shed 9 bases, with 20 bases lying between them. This CDR3 reads CASRDTQGPGQAFF. The DNA for the CDR3 is TGTGCCAGCAGGGACACACAGGGTCCGGGCCAAGCTTTCTTT. Combining the CDR3 with reference TRBV2 and TRBJ1-1 gives the whole variable domain EPEVTQTPSHQVTQMGQEVILRCVPISNHLYFYWYRQILGQKVEFLVSFYNNEISEKSEIFDDQFSVERPDGSNFTLKIRSTKLEDSAMYFCASRDTQGPGQAFFGQGTRLTVV.

The genes are TRBV2 and TRBJ1-4; tentatively, D is TRBD1 (5 bases). Germline V gene lookup returns CDR1 SNHLY and CDR2 FYNNEI. The V and J ends lost 8 bases and 7 bases respectively, with 17 bases between them. This CDR3 is built from 14 residues. The CDR3 sequence: CASLVREAGEKLFF. CDR3 bases: TGTGCCAGCCTGGTCAGGGAAGCGGGTGAAAAACTGTTTTTT. Full variable domain (rest looked up from reference TRBV2 and TRBJ1-4): EPEVTQTPSHQVTQMGQEVILRCVPISNHLYFYWYRQILGQKVEFLVSFYNNEISEKSEIFDDQFSVERPDGSNFTLKIRSTKLEDSAMYFCASLVREAGEKLFFGSGTQLSVL.

Here the CDR3 DNA reads TGTGCCAGCTCAGCCGCCGGAGTTAATAATTCACCCCTCCACTTT. As protein: CASSAAGVNNSPLHF. The V gene is TRBV6-1, the J gene TRBJ1-6; D unclear. V was pared by 8 bases and J by 5 bases, with 16 bases between. From germline, CDR1 is MNHNS and CDR2 SASEGT. This CDR3 contains 15 residues.

This sequence joins TRBV11-1 and TRBJ2-7; no clear D. The length of the CDR3 is 13 residues. The germline gives CDR1 SGHAT, CDR2 FQDESV (reference sequence). Trimming removed 2 bases at V and 7 bases at J, with 12 bases between. The CDR3 is CASSLRARGEQYF. The CDR3 nucleotides read TGTGCCAGCAGCTTAAGAGCTCGAGGTGAGCAGTACTTC.

Only a few counts were recorded for this clone. The V gene is TRBV10-3, the J gene TRBJ2-1; 8 bases align to TRBD1. Germline V gene sequence: CDR1 ENHRY, CDR2 SYGVKD. V lost 7 bases and J lost 6; bases outside the gene matches: 5. The CDR3 is 13 amino acids. CDR3 residues: CAITQGQGNEQFF. The CDR3 DNA reads as TGTGCCATCACTCAAGGACAGGGCAATGAGCAGTTCTTC.